The sequence of this T cell receptor (beta chain) was determined in a study of metastatic and nonmetastatic thyroid tumors. Across the study: Repertoire comparison spanned blood and tumor or nodule tissue of malignant and benign thyroid patients.

As originally analysed: For papillary thyroid cancer, a distant-metastasis classifier was constructed from CDR3 differences observed across clinicopathological groups. TCRdb re-clonotyped the PCR reads via MiXCR. Here the V and J calls rest on TCRdb's processing, not on the authors' analysis. Of several thousand clones listed, 35% were seen once; the top ten hold roughly a fifth. Until they underwent thyroid surgery, no patient had received any treatment. The CDR3 sequence is 13 residues long. Germline CDR1 reads LNHNV; CDR2 reads YYDKDF (reference sequence). The V end was cut by 2 bases, the J end by 3 bases, with 7 bases between. Findings of the study overall: Benign nodules were reported to have significantly lower TCR beta diversity than malignant thyroid tumors, in blood and tumor.

This clone was observed a handful of times. Its antigen remains unknown. The chain recombines TRBV15 with TRBJ2-5, with D possibly TRBD2 on 6 matching bases. Sequencing was carried out using tumor tissue. This sequence was found in a female donor with papillary thyroid cancer or a benign thyroid nodule (not recorded which). Some clones in this sample may be carry-over from other donors' samples. The DNA of the CDR3 is TGTGCCACCAGCAGAAAGCGGGAAGAGACCCAGTACTTC. Protein sequence: CATSRKREETQYF.